This TCR beta chain was sequenced in a study of blood T cell repertoires in COVID-19. Study summary: T cells, B-cell-depleted T cells, or PBMCs supplied cDNA or gDNA.

The method was immunoSEQ multiplex PCR; TCRdb's version includes in-frame clones alone and lacks a portion of them. The sample carries approximately 270,000 clones, around nine tenths recorded once. This TCR was sampled from a man older than 75 with acute or convalescent COVID-19. Input material: peripheral blood.

CDR3 DNA: TGTGCCAGTAGTATGGGCCCCCAAGAGACCCAGTACTTC. It specifies CASSMGPQETQYF. The chain has TRBV19 and TRBJ2-5, with D uncertain. V lost 3 bases, J lost 1 base, and 6 bases lay in between. The germline V gene has CDR1 LNHDA and CDR2 SQIVND (reference sequence). The CDR3 extends over 13 amino acids.